This T cell receptor beta chain was identified during a study of early T cells in non-severe SARS-CoV-2 infection. Individual cDNA molecules were tagged with unique molecular identifiers, the study reported. MiXCR, run by TCRdb on the 5' RACE reads, gives a single entry per CDR3 protein. The sample includes fewer than 75,000 distinct CDR3 sequences, more than 15% seen only once; the top ten take around 9.8%. The CDR3 is made up of 14 amino acids. After removal of 5 bases from V and 4 bases from J, the junction contained 7 bases not matched to a gene. Germline loops: CDR1 MNHNS, CDR2 SASEGT. The sequence was collected from an adult who was a healthcare worker with PCR-confirmed SARS-CoV-2 infection or an uninfected control (not recorded which). Source: whole blood, taken at baseline. V usage is TRBV6-1 and J usage is TRBJ2-7; TRBD1 agrees at 8 bases. CDR3 sequence (DNA): TGTGCCAGCAGTCTACAGGGGGGCCGGTACGAGCAGTACTTC. Protein sequence: CASSLQGGRYEQYF.